Below, one TCR beta chain is given with its context. The table came from immunoSEQ multiplex PCR; TCRdb's copy has only in-frame clones and leaves some out. Among about 340,000 clones, around 67% were seen once, and the ten largest hold under 11%. The CDR3 consists of 10 residues. Germline V gene data show CDR1 as DFQATT and CDR2 as SNEGSKA (reference sequence). V lost 5 bases to trimming and J lost 7 bases; unmatched junction nucleotides: 1. The data stem from a study of shared clonotypes between healthy human individuals. The chain couples TRBV20-1 to TRBJ1-1, with 7 bases identical to TRBD1. The sample consisted of memory CD4+ T cells sorted from blood. Sample subset: CD45RA-negative fraction. The receptor was isolated from a man aged 25-45 years in good health. The CDR3 region is CSAWDSEAFF. The DNA for the CDR3 is TGCAGTGCTTGGGACAGTGAAGCTTTCTTT.